The 10 T cell receptor beta chains below come from one sample, sequenced in a study of T cell repertoires in cytomegalovirus infection. TCRdb used MiXCR to reprocess the reads, holding one entry per CDR3 protein. The sample carries approximately 700,000 distinct CDR3 sequences, less than 40% recorded once. Sequencing was done on a sample of PBMCs. These receptor sequences come from a human donor in good health (CMV status not recorded). Some clones in this sample may be carry-over from other donors' samples.

The V gene is TRBV7-9, the J gene TRBJ1-1; D remains unclear. Trimming removed 7 bases at V and 1 base at J, with 10 bases between. The CDR3 is made up of 13 amino acids. CDR1 and CDR2 from the germline V gene are SEHNR and FQNEAQ (reference sequence). CDR3 nucleotides: TGTGCCAGCACAACGCGGGCGAACACTGAAGCTTTCTTT. It specifies CASTTRANTEAFF.

This clonotype was seen a few times. The rearrangement uses TRBV24-1 and TRBJ1-2; D may be TRBD1 (5 bases). Germline CDR1 is KGHDR and CDR2 is SFDVKD. The V gene lost 9 bases and the J gene lost 5 bases, with 12 bases spanning the gap. The CDR3 extends over 12 amino acids. Written as DNA, the CDR3 is TGTGCCACCCAAAGGGAGGGGTATGGCTACACCTTC. This sequence encodes CATQREGYGYTF.

This clonotype occurred a few times. V gene TRBV7-2 combines with J gene TRBJ2-7; TRBD1 is a possible D gene (5 bases). Trimming took 1 base from V and 4 from J, leaving 14 bases between them. The CDR3 extends over 15 amino acids. Per germline, CDR1 SGHTA and CDR2 FQGNSA. CDR3 sequence (DNA): TGTGCCAGCAGCTTAGAGCAGGGCAACCGGTACGAGCAGTACTTC. The encoded protein is CASSLEQGNRYEQYF.

The chain links TRBV7-9 to TRBJ1-1, with 8 bases identical to TRBD1. Trimming took 1 base from V and 3 from J; bases not matched to a gene: 10. The germline V gene encodes CDR1 SEHNR and CDR2 FQNEAQ (reference sequence). There are 17 residues in the CDR3. The CDR3, as DNA: TGTGCCAGCAGCTTAGTTTTCCAGGGGGCTAGCTACACTGAAGCTTTCTTT. Its protein is CASSLVFQGASYTEAFF.

A few counts support this clonotype. This chain connects TRBV18 to TRBJ1-5; unclear D gene. V lost 0 bases, J lost 4 bases, and 7 bases lay in between. This CDR3 has 14 amino acids. Looked up from germline, CDR1 is KGHSH and CDR2 is LQKENI. The CDR3 loop is CASSPPEGNQPQHF. CDR3 nucleotides: TGTGCCAGCTCACCACCGGAAGGGAATCAGCCCCAGCATTTT.

This clonotype was seen only a few times. CDR3 DNA sequence: TGTGCCAGCAGTCCTCAATACAACTATGGCTACACCTTC. Protein sequence: CASSPQYNYGYTF. The V gene is TRBV28, the J gene TRBJ1-2; D not resolved. Trimming left V 5 bases short and J 2 bases short, with 9 bases between. Germline CDR1 reads MDHEN; CDR2 reads SYDVKM. CDR3 length: 13 amino acids.

This clonotype appeared a few times. The J gene is TRBJ2-3, the V gene TRBV20-1, with 13 bases identical to TRBD2. CDR3 length equals 17 residues. The J segment lost 0 bases and the V segment lost 5 bases, leaving 8 bases of the junction unmatched. CDR1 and CDR2 (germline): DFQATT, SNEGSKA (reference sequence). The chain's CDR3 is CSADLGLAGLSTDTQYF. The CDR3 region has the DNA TGCAGTGCTGACCTGGGACTAGCGGGGCTAAGCACAGATACGCAGTATTTT.

The table lists this clonotype with a few counts. The chain uses TRBV4-1 and TRBJ1-2, with 7 bases aligning to TRBD1. V was clipped by 3 bases and J by 4 bases; unmatched bases: 11. The CDR3 totals 16 residues. Per germline, CDR1 MGHRA and CDR2 YSYEKL. The CDR3 here is CASSQGGGRGAYGYTF. CDR3 sequence (DNA): TGCGCCAGCAGCCAGGGAGGCGGCAGGGGGGCCTATGGCTACACCTTC.

This clonotype occurred a few times. The rearrangement uses TRBV6-5 and TRBJ1-1; TRBD1 might be the D (5 bases). Trimming took off 6 bases at V and 5 bases at J, with 22 bases between the two ends. Germline V gene lookup returns CDR1 MNHEY and CDR2 SVGAGI. The CDR3 consists of 16 residues. CDR3 sequence: CASSPGEWLLGTEAFF. The DNA of the CDR3 is TGTGCCAGCAGCCCGGGGGAATGGCTTCTTGGGACTGAAGCTTTCTTT.

J is TRBJ2-6 and V is TRBV10-3, with D perhaps assigned TRBD1 or TRBD2 (5 bases each). CDR1 and CDR2 from the germline V gene are ENHRY and SYGVKD. The CDR3 spans 11 residues. Trimming took 8 bases from V and 14 from J, leaving 13 bases between them. CDR3 residues: CAIGGRSILTF. DNA of the CDR3: TGTGCCATCGGGGGACGCTCCATCCTGACTTTC.